One sample yielded the 6 T cell receptor beta chains listed below, sequenced in a study of T-cell memory formation after mild COVID-19. In TCRdb, the 5' RACE reads were re-called with MiXCR into one record per CDR3 protein. Among approximately 400,000 distinct CDR3 sequences listed, around 17% were seen once. The material sequenced was PBMCs or a T cell subset sorted from them (not recorded which). The receptors here all came from a man aged 18 to 30 who had mild COVID-19 (a few samples of this study predate the infection). Cell type and time point are not known.

The J gene is TRBJ2-1, the V gene TRBV4-1, with 10 bases identical to TRBD2. The J segment lost 3 bases and the V segment lost 5 bases, leaving 7 bases of the junction unmatched. Germline assignment: CDR1 MGHRA and CDR2 YSYEKL. The CDR3 is 16 residues long. The CDR3 loop is CASSRDGLADYNEQFF. In DNA form, the CDR3 reads TGCGCCAGCAGCAGAGATGGACTAGCGGACTACAATGAGCAGTTCTTC.

This clonotype has more than one count but fewer than ten. The V call is TRBV9, the J call TRBJ2-1; D remains ambiguous. This CDR3 has 13 residues. Germline lookup yields CDR1 SGDLS and CDR2 YYNGEE. The ends were cut back, 1 base at V and 9 bases at J, with 11 bases in the middle. The CDR3 is CASSVPSASEQFF. CDR3 in DNA: TGTGCCAGCAGCGTACCTTCCGCGAGTGAGCAGTTCTTC.

The rearrangement uses TRBV7-2 and TRBJ2-3, with unresolved D. There are 15 residues in the CDR3. In germline, CDR1 is SGHTA, CDR2 FQGNSA. Deletions cut 5 bases from V and 2 bases from J, with 14 bases between. CDR3 loop: CASSPRRPLTDTQYF. DNA of the CDR3: TGTGCCAGCAGCCCTCGACGGCCCCTCACAGATACGCAGTATTTT.

This clonotype was seen more than once but under ten times. This chain links TRBV10-3 with TRBJ1-5; a weak D match, TRBD1 (6 bases). The ends were cut back, 5 bases at V and 9 bases at J, with 20 bases in the middle. Germline V gene sequence: CDR1 ENHRY, CDR2 SYGVKD. The CDR3 length is 15 residues. Here the CDR3 DNA reads TGTGCCATCAGTTCCTTGACAGGCCGCGGGGGGCCCCAGCATTTT. Encoded protein: CAISSLTGRGGPQHF.

This clonotype appeared a few times. The chain recombines TRBV20-1 with TRBJ1-2; no definite D call. Germline CDR1 reads DFQATT; CDR2 reads SNEGSKA (reference sequence). The CDR3 extends over 12 amino acids. With 6 bases removed from V and 2 bases from J, the gap between germline ends came to 10 bases. CDR3 region: CSARPPNYGYTF. The CDR3 region has the DNA TGCAGTGCCCGACCGCCGAACTATGGCTACACCTTC.

This clonotype was seen repeatedly, ten times or more. V usage is TRBV11-2 and J usage is TRBJ2-3; D perhaps matches TRBD2 (6 bases). Germline CDR1 and CDR2: SGHAT and FQNNGV. The CDR3 consists of 13 residues. Trimming took off 10 bases at V and 0 bases at J, with 11 bases between the two ends. The CDR3 DNA is TGTGCCACCGGGGGTTCTAGCACAGATACGCAGTATTTT. It specifies CATGGSSTDTQYF.